These 14 T cell receptor beta chains were all obtained from the same sample, sequenced in a study of blood T cells in healthy people across ages. The authors ran a second PCR of about 7 to 12 cycles using a sample-barcoded 5' primer and a J-beta primer mix. TCRdb re-called the 5' RACE reads with MiXCR, one entry per CDR3 protein. The sample holds almost 800,000 distinct CDR3 sequences, over 45% seen once. The material sequenced was blood. The receptors originated from a man aged 30 to 45 in good health.

This clonotype was detected a few times. The V call is TRBV20-1, the J call TRBJ2-2; TRBD2 aligns across 7 bases. V was clipped by 2 bases and J by 6 bases; unmatched bases: 15. The CDR3 spans 17 residues. The germline CDR1 and CDR2 sequences are DFQATT and SNEGSKA (reference sequence). The CDR3 spells CSARFWAGELKPGELFF. The CDR3 region has the DNA TGCAGTGCTAGATTTTGGGCGGGGGAACTAAAACCCGGGGAGCTGTTTTTT.

This chain links TRBV7-2 with TRBJ2-1, with TRBD1 matching 8 bases. Trimming removed 5 bases from V and 4 bases from J; junction bases left unmatched: 7. Germline V gene sequence: CDR1 SGHTA, CDR2 FQGNSA. The CDR3 spans 15 residues. As DNA, the CDR3 is TGTGCCAGCAGCGCCGACAGGGGTACGTACAATGAGCAGTTCTTC. This encodes CASSADRGTYNEQFF.

This clonotype was found a few times. The V and J genes are TRBV7-6 and TRBJ2-1; 11 bases map to TRBD2. Germline loops: CDR1 SGHVS, CDR2 FNYEAQ. V shed 2 bases and J 9 bases; nucleotides not matched to a gene: 6. The CDR3 has 15 amino acids. As DNA, the CDR3 is TGTGCCAGCAGCTTAACTAGCGGGAGAGTGATTGAGCAGTTCTTC. Translation: CASSLTSGRVIEQFF.

The rearrangement uses TRBV12-5 and TRBJ1-2; D ambiguous. Looked up from germline, CDR1 is LGHNT and CDR2 is FRNRAP. This CDR3 comprises 12 residues. V dropped 5 bases and J dropped 4 bases, with 8 bases sitting between them. CDR3 DNA sequence: TGTGCTAGTGGTCAGGCCTCCTATGGCTACACCTTC. It specifies CASGQASYGYTF.

The chain combines TRBV25-1 with TRBJ2-5; no reliable D call. Per germline, CDR1 MGHDK and CDR2 SYGVNS. The V gene lost 8 bases and the J gene lost 5 bases, with 15 bases spanning the gap. CDR3 size: 13 residues. The CDR3 is CASSSIGMETQYF. CDR3 DNA sequence: TGTGCCAGCTCTTCGATAGGAATGGAGACCCAGTACTTC.

The rearrangement joins TRBV10-2 to TRBJ1-5; perhaps TRBD1 as D (5 bases). Germline V gene data show CDR1 as WSHSY and CDR2 as SAAADI. This CDR3 region has 14 residues. The V end was cut by 8 bases, the J end by 0 bases, with 11 bases between. CDR3: CASRPTDSNQPQHF. For the CDR3, the DNA is TGCGCCAGCCGGCCGACAGATAGCAATCAGCCCCAGCATTTT.

The chain couples TRBV20-1 to TRBJ2-5, with a weak D call TRBD1 (5 bases). The germline CDR1 and CDR2 sequences are DFQATT and SNEGSKA (reference sequence). The V end was cut by 0 bases, the J end by 2 bases, with 13 bases between. The CDR3 consists of 15 residues. The CDR3 spells CSARDSTGDQETQYF. CDR3 coding DNA: TGCAGTGCTAGAGATAGTACAGGAGATCAAGAGACCCAGTACTTC.

This chain connects TRBV11-2 to TRBJ1-2; 7 bases fit TRBD1. V lost 2 bases and J lost 8; bases outside the gene matches: 14. The CDR3 consists of 16 residues. Germline CDR1 SGHAT, CDR2 FQNNGV. The CDR3 loop reads CASSLIGAGGGNGYTF. The CDR3 region has the DNA TGTGCCAGCAGCTTAATTGGAGCAGGGGGAGGAAACGGCTACACCTTC.

The sample holds a few counts of this clonotype. The chain recombines TRBV20-1 with TRBJ2-7; no reliable D call. Germline V gives CDR1 DFQATT, CDR2 SNEGSKA (reference sequence). This CDR3 spans 11 amino acids. The V end lost 7 bases, the J end lost 2 bases, and 9 bases lay between the germline ends. CDR3 sequence reads: CSGGPTYEQYF. The CDR3 DNA reads TGCAGTGGAGGTCCCACCTACGAGCAGTACTTC.

The table lists this clonotype with a count of one. The V gene is TRBV29-1, the J gene TRBJ2-7; perhaps TRBD2 as D (5 bases). V was shortened by 6 bases and J by 4 bases, with 13 bases between the two germline ends. CDR3 size: 12 residues. Germline values: CDR1 SQVTM, CDR2 ANQGSEA. CDR3 residues: CSVRDSEYEQYF. In DNA form, the CDR3 reads TGCAGCGTCCGTGATAGCGAGTACGAGCAGTACTTC.

The chain has TRBV6-1 and TRBJ2-3; D is unresolved. The CDR3 contains 17 residues. V lost 7 bases to trimming and J lost 0 bases, with 20 bases between them. Germline CDR1 MNHNS, CDR2 SASEGT. The DNA for the CDR3 is TGTGCCAGCAAGGTCCAGTATTTCTACCTGAGCACAGATACGCAGTATTTT. Its translation is CASKVQYFYLSTDTQYF.

The chain recombines TRBV20-1 with TRBJ2-5; 9 bases are shared with TRBD2. Germline CDR1 and CDR2: DFQATT and SNEGSKA (reference sequence). The CDR3 is 15 amino acids. V shed 6 bases and J 3 bases; nucleotides not matched to a gene: 11. The CDR3 nucleotides are TGCAGTGCCATCGCCAGCGGGAGGTCGGAAGAGACCCAGTACTTC. Protein product: CSAIASGRSEETQYF.

This chain connects TRBV28 to TRBJ1-4; D may be TRBD1 (5 bases). The CDR3 has 16 residues. The germline V gene encodes CDR1 MDHEN and CDR2 SYDVKM. Trimming stripped 4 bases from V and 0 bases from J, with 12 bases between. CDR3 in DNA: TGTGCCAGCAGTTCTTTCGGGGGGGCAACTAATGAAAAACTGTTTTTT. The encoded protein is CASSSFGGATNEKLFF.

The chain employs TRBV7-9 and TRBJ2-3; TRBD2 might be the D (6 bases). The CDR3 is 16 residues long. Trimming cost V 1 base and J 1 base, with 12 bases left between them. Germline V gene lookup returns CDR1 SEHNR and CDR2 FQNEAQ (reference sequence). CDR3 loop: CASSLGVGGGTDTQYF. The CDR3 nucleotides are TGTGCCAGCAGCTTAGGTGTGGGAGGTGGCACAGATACGCAGTATTTT.